Listed below are T cell receptor beta chains from one sample, sequenced in a study of shared clonotypes between healthy human individuals. The method was immunoSEQ multiplex PCR; TCRdb's version includes in-frame clones alone and lacks a portion of them. This sample has around 2,000,000 clones, with roughly 95% found just once. What was sequenced was naive CD8+ T cells sorted from blood. Receptor source: a man aged 18 to 30 in good health. The CDR3 runs from the conserved cysteine through the conserved F or W. The D gene is left open where the match is weak. Rows may omit the clone size; those that give it use once, few, many or a size class.

>TRBJ2-1|-|TRBV4-1|-
TGCGCCAGCAGCCAAGCTTTTTCGATAGTGGATGAGCAGTTCTTC
CASSQAFSIVDEQFF
>TRBJ2-1|-|TRBV11-2|-
TGTGCCAGCAGCCCCGCGGGCTTTCCCAATGAGCAGTTCTTC
CASSPAGFPNEQFF
>TRBJ2-3|-|TRBV5-1|once
TGCGCCAGCAGCTTGGTAGGCAGCTCCCTCTCTAGCACAGATACGCAGTATTTT
CASSLVGSSLSSTDTQYF
>TRBJ2-3|TRBD2|TRBV4-3|-
TGCGCCAGCAGCCAAGCGGCGGGAGAGGGCCCGGATACGCAGTATTTT
CASSQAAGEGPDTQYF
>TRBJ2-7|TRBD2|TRBV28|-
TGTGCCAGCAGCAAGTTATGGGCCGGAGGGGAGGGGTACGAGCAGTACTTC
CASSKLWAGGEGYEQYF
>TRBJ2-5|-|TRBV7-9|once
TGTGCCAGCAGCTTAGCTCAGGGAAACCAAGAGACCCAGTACTTC
CASSLAQGNQETQYF
>TRBJ1-2|TRBD1|TRBV13|-
TGTGCCAGCACCTTAAGAGGGACAGGGAACTATGGCTACACCTTC
CASTLRGTGNYGYTF
>TRBJ1-1|-|TRBV11-1|-
TGTGCCAGTAACCCACTGCGGGCGGGAGGGACTGAAGCTTTCTTT
CASNPLRAGGTEAFF
>TRBJ2-7|TRBD1|TRBV28|-
TGTGCCAGCAGCCTGGGGACAGGGGGGCCCTACGAGCAGTACTTC
CASSLGTGGPYEQYF
>TRBJ1-3|TRBD1|TRBV10-3|-
TGTGCCATCAGTGAATCCTGGACAGGATCTGGAAACACCATATATTTT
CAISESWTGSGNTIYF
>TRBJ1-5|TRBD1|TRBV5-3|-
TGTGCCAGAAGCTTGGGGACCGGACGACAGGGGTTTTATAGCAATCAGCCCCAGCATTTT
CARSLGTGRQGFYSNQPQHF
>TRBJ2-7|-|TRBV7-9|-
TGTGCCAGCAGCTTTCTGACAGAGACCTACGAGCAGTACTTC
CASSFLTETYEQYF
>TRBJ2-5|-|TRBV4-1|-
TGCGCCAGCAGCCCTCGAGGGGTCCAAGAGACCCAGTACTTC
CASSPRGVQETQYF
>TRBJ2-7|-|TRBV5-1|-
TGCGCCAGCAGCCCCATCTTTCCGCTAGACGAGCAGTACTTC
CASSPIFPLDEQYF
>TRBJ1-2|TRBD1|TRBV27|-
TGTGCCAGCAGTAAATGGGACAGCGATGGCTACACCTTC
CASSKWDSDGYTF
>TRBJ2-1|-|TRBV4-1|-
TGCGCCAGCAGCCAAGCCCTGGACCAAGAGCAGTTCTTC
CASSQALDQEQFF
>TRBJ1-2|-|TRBV7-9|-
TGTGCCAGCAGCTTAGGAGGGGACGGCTACACCTTC
CASSLGGDGYTF
>TRBJ1-1|-|TRBV14|-
TGTGCCAGCAGCCAAGATGCCTTTGGGGAGAACACTGAAGCTTTCTTT
CASSQDAFGENTEAFF
>TRBJ2-1|TRBD2|TRBV4-3|-
TGCGCCAGCAGCCAAGGATGGGCTAGCGGTGAGCAGTTCTTC
CASSQGWASGEQFF
>TRBJ2-7|TRBD1|TRBV5-1|-
TGCGCCAGCAGTTATGACAGGGGCGAGCAGTACTTC
CASSYDRGEQYF